This T cell receptor beta chain was retrieved from a study of shared clonotypes between healthy human individuals. In the original workflow: ImmunoSEQ sequences covered only the junction and lacked quality scores; filtering therefore differed. Measured with immunoSEQ multiplex PCR; TCRdb has only the in-frame clones, and not every one. The V and J calls and clone size come from that table; D and trimming were worked out from the DNA. Here the sample spans 2,500,000 or so clones, around 90% being singletons. Sequencing used naive CD4+ T cells from PBMCs. Subset defined: CD45RA+ positively selected. This TCR was recovered from a man younger than 30 in good health. Some clones in this sample may be carry-over from other donors' samples.

CDR3 in amino acids: CASSFSPGEVSGELFF. CDR3 nucleotides: TGCGCCAGCAGCTTCTCCCCAGGGGAGGTTTCCGGGGAGCTGTTTTTT. The rearrangement links TRBV5-1 to TRBJ2-2; the D gene could be TRBD1 or TRBD2 (6 bases each). The CDR3 extends over 16 amino acids. CDR1 is SGHRS and CDR2 is YFSETQ in the germline V gene. Between the trimmed V and J ends, which lost 2 bases and 6 bases, there was a span of 17 bases.